This record looks at one T cell receptor (beta chain) sequence and its context. Specified time point: after neoadjuvant nivolumab, at surgical resection. Assay: immunoSEQ multiplex PCR; the TCRdb copy retains only in-frame clones and omits some. The table has about 14,000 clones, approximately 70% seen once. The CDR3 has 15 amino acids. Germline V CDR1 and CDR2: LNHDA, SQIVND (reference sequence). Trimming stripped 1 base from V and 4 bases from J, with 13 bases between. This record belongs to a study of neoadjuvant anti-PD-1 for oral cavity cancer. The sequenced sample was PBMCs, obtained after nivolumab (anti-PD-1) treatment. The chain links TRBV19 to TRBJ1-2; D gene unclear. This TCR was recovered from a person aged 35-79 years with oral cavity squamous cell carcinoma. CDR3 protein: CASSIGHAELYGYTF. The CDR3 nucleotides read TGTGCCAGTAGTATAGGGCACGCCGAACTCTATGGCTACACCTTC.